What follows are 11 T cell receptor beta chains derived from one specimen sequenced in a study of blood T cell repertoires in COVID-19. TCRdb's copy holds only in-frame clones and misses some; the assay was immunoSEQ multiplex PCR. The table lists about 170,000 clones, approximately 90% of them singletons. The specimen sequenced was peripheral blood. All receptors derive from a man between 50 and 59 years old who had recovered from COVID-19.

The gene calls are TRBV5-8 and TRBJ1-1; 7 nucleotides line up with TRBD1. V dropped 2 bases and J dropped 4; count of bases not matched to a gene: 8. Germline V gives CDR1 SGHTS, CDR2 YDEGEE. The CDR3 has 15 residues. CDR3 protein: CASSLLTGNPTEAFF. DNA for the CDR3: TGTGCCAGCAGCTTATTGACAGGGAATCCCACTGAAGCTTTCTTT.

This rearrangement joins TRBV7-9 to TRBJ2-1; a possible D gene is TRBD2 (5 bases). The V gene's germline CDR1 is SEHNR and CDR2 FQNEAQ (reference sequence). The CDR3 length is 14 residues. V was cut by 1 base and J by 7 bases, with 11 bases left in between. CDR3 DNA: TGTGCCAGCAGCTTAGAGGCCCCGGGGAATGAGCAGTTCTTC. Protein: CASSLEAPGNEQFF.

The chain couples TRBV5-1 to TRBJ2-2; 9 bases align to TRBD1. Germline CDR1 reads SGHRS; CDR2 reads YFSETQ. This CDR3 comprises 15 residues. The trim removed 6 bases at V and 6 bases at J, leaving 9 bases unmatched. CDR3 in amino acids: CASKIRDRGSGELFF. In nucleotides, the CDR3 is TGCGCCAGCAAAATAAGAGACAGGGGGTCCGGGGAGCTGTTTTTT.

The genes are TRBV6-5 and TRBJ1-6; 8 bases are a match to TRBD1. In germline, CDR1 is MNHEY, CDR2 SVGAGI. The CDR3 runs to 15 residues. With 9 bases clipped from V and 9 bases from J, the junction kept 13 bases outside the gene matches. CDR3 coding DNA: TGTGCCAGTTCCAATCCCGGGACAGGTGTTTCACCCCTCCACTTT. Encoded protein: CASSNPGTGVSPLHF.

The J gene is TRBJ1-5, the V gene TRBV5-6, with D possibly matching TRBD1 (6 bases). CDR1 is SGHDT and CDR2 is YYEEEE in the germline V gene. This CDR3 is 10 amino acids long. The germline V and J ends were trimmed by 5 bases and 9 bases, with 6 bases remaining between them. CDR3 amino acids: CASRQGPQHF. CDR3 nucleotides: TGTGCCAGCAGACAGGGGCCCCAGCATTTT.

Only one count was recorded for this clone. The rearrangement uses TRBV27 and TRBJ1-1; the D is unclear. CDR1 and CDR2 from the germline V gene are MNHEY and SMNVEV (reference sequence). The CDR3 sequence is 12 residues long. Trimming took 2 bases from V and 3 from J, leaving 4 bases between them. The CDR3 here is CASSLQDTEAFF. In DNA, the CDR3 is TGTGCCAGCAGTTTACAGGACACTGAAGCTTTCTTT.

This chain joins TRBV27 and TRBJ1-2; no clear D gene. V was pared by 2 bases and J by 3 bases, with 7 bases between. Germline CDR1 reads MNHEY; CDR2 reads SMNVEV (reference sequence). CDR3 size: 13 residues. CDR3 protein: CASSLTGDYGYTF. The CDR3 nucleotides are TGTGCCAGCAGTTTAACCGGGGACTATGGCTACACCTTC.

The V gene is TRBV27, the J gene TRBJ1-2; 11 positions agree with TRBD1. Trimming at V came to 5 bases and at J to 4 bases, leaving 9 bases not matched to a gene. The CDR3 consists of 16 residues. Germline loops: CDR1 MNHEY, CDR2 SMNVEV (reference sequence). CDR3 DNA: TGTGCCAGCAGTCTTCTCGGGACAGGGGGTGGCTATGGCTACACCTTC. This translates into CASSLLGTGGGYGYTF.

The CDR3, as DNA: TGTGCCAGCAGTGACAGGAGCCACCACGATACGCAGTATTTT. It specifies CASSDRSHHDTQYF. The V call is TRBV27, the J call TRBJ2-3, with a weak D call TRBD1 (6 bases). The length of the CDR3 is 14 residues. From germline, CDR1 is MNHEY and CDR2 SMNVEV (reference sequence). Trimming removed 5 bases at V and 6 bases at J, with 15 bases between.

This chain joins TRBV6-5 and TRBJ1-4; no firm D call. The CDR3 runs to 15 residues. Germline V gene data show CDR1 as MNHEY and CDR2 as SVGAGI. V lost 0 bases and J lost 4, with 9 bases in between. CDR3 bases: TGTGCCAGCAGTTACTCGATACAGTTTAATGAAAAACTGTTTTTT. Protein product: CASSYSIQFNEKLFF.

The sample holds one count of this clone. The gene calls are TRBV18 and TRBJ2-5; 8 nucleotides line up with TRBD1. With V trimmed by 3 bases and J by 5 bases, 5 bases remained unmatched. The CDR3 runs to 14 residues. Germline loops: CDR1 KGHSH, CDR2 LQKENI. The CDR3 reads CASSPQGAAETQYF. Here the CDR3 DNA reads TGTGCCAGCTCACCGCAGGGGGCCGCTGAGACCCAGTACTTC.